This T cell receptor beta chain is from a study of T cell repertoires in cytomegalovirus infection. Study at large: HLA-B-restricted CMV epitopes that are well studied, plus recently identified HLA-C-restricted ones, were used by the study. Signatures in public TCR beta sequences pointed to both CMV infection and matching HLA type.

Broader study findings: The ex vivo response was dominated by HLA-C-restricted CMV-specific TCR beta clonotypes. Based on cumulative public TCR beta family frequency, carriers of CMV plus the relevant HLA were identified.

This clonotype was detected many times. Its antigen is undetermined. TCRdb re-derived calls from the reads in MiXCR, one entry per CDR3 protein. The profile covers about 69,000 distinct CDR3 sequences, with about 29% appearing a single time and 45% to 65% taken by the ten largest. This clonotype was sampled from a human donor in good health (CMV status not recorded). Some clones in this sample may be carry-over from other donors' samples. This material consisted of CD8+ T cells from cultured PBMCs, taken from culture after CMV antigen stimulation.

In DNA form, the CDR3 reads TGTGCCAGCAGCCCGGAGTGGGACAGATTATTCGGGGAGCTGTTTTTT. Its translation is CASSPEWDRLFGELFF. J is TRBJ2-2 and V is TRBV7-9, with 7 bases matching TRBD1. The CDR3 is made up of 16 amino acids. Per germline, CDR1 SEHNR and CDR2 FQNEAQ (reference sequence). V gave up 5 bases and J gave up 7 bases; unmatched junction bases: 13.